The clone carrying this T cell receptor beta chain was found a few times. The data derive from a study of T-cell reconstitution after alpha-beta-depleted transplantation in children. Looked up from germline, CDR1 is KGHDR and CDR2 is SFDVKD. The V gene end was trimmed by 7 bases and the J gene end by 9 bases; junction bases not matched to a gene: 12. The CDR3 spans 16 residues. Preparation of the TCRbeta library was carried out with unique molecular identifiers. MiXCR was run by TCRdb on the PCR reads, yielding one entry per CDR3 protein. The data show about 230,000 distinct CDR3 sequences, approximately 9% seen once.

The sample in question was PBMCs from the stem cell graft donor, obtained from the stem cell graft. The TCR comes from a human donor who donated a stem cell graft to a child with acute lymphoblastic leukemia. This sequence joins TRBV24-1 and TRBJ2-1; 12 bases are shared with TRBD1. The CDR3 DNA reads TGTGCCACCAGCCCGACCGGGACAGGGGGCTCTATTGAGCAGTTCTTC. Encoded protein: CATSPTGTGGSIEQFF.